The source of this TCR beta chain is a study of blood T cell repertoires in COVID-19. The overall study: COVID-19 samples, acute and convalescent, were from the United States, Italy and Spain.

V shed 1 base and J shed 2 bases, with 8 bases lying between them. CDR3 length: 14 amino acids. CDR1 is MGHRA and CDR2 is YSYEKL in the germline V gene. Libraries were prepared by immunoSEQ multiplex PCR; TCRdb keeps only in-frame clonotypes and omits some of them. The profile covers under 300,000 clones, with around four fifths appearing a single time and roughly 6.4% taken by the ten largest. The sequence was obtained from a woman aged 60-75 years with active or convalescent COVID-19. The rearrangement links TRBV4-1 to TRBJ1-2, with D unresolved. Sequences were obtained from peripheral blood. CDR3 sequence: CASSQGPVNYGYTF. CDR3 DNA: TGCGCCAGCAGCCAAGGTCCGGTAAACTATGGCTACACCTTC.